This TCR beta chain was retrieved from a study of CD8+ T cells in alopecia areata. The overall study: Tofacitinib treatment spanned 6 to 18 months, with 6 months off drug afterward. Study results and limitations: While tofacitinib was given, many expanded lesional clones persisted in scalp and blood. Mice showed clearer TCR sharing than patients did, a gap that was possibly HLA-related.

Treatment meaning: oral pan-JAK inhibitor, 5-10 mg twice daily. Peripheral blood, together with lesional scalp punch biopsies, was collected from alopecia areata patients. This clone was counted between two and nine times. Its antigen is still unknown. Sequencing used cDNA as its template, made by extracting RNA and reverse transcribing it. The data were produced by immunoSEQ multiplex PCR, yet TCRdb's version contains in-frame clones alone and is incomplete. Counted here are more than 95,000 clones, about 59% occurring once; the ten biggest clones make up around 6%. This CDR3 is 15 amino acids long. CDR1 SGHTA and CDR2 FQGNSA come from the germline V gene. V trimming: 5 bases; J trimming: 5 bases; junction bases outside the gene matches: 10.

Sequences were derived from CD4+ T cells sorted from blood, sampled at week 4, from a patient treated with tofacitinib. This TCR was recovered from a human donor with alopecia areata. The chain couples TRBV7-2 to TRBJ1-1, with 8 positions matching TRBD1. CDR3 in DNA: TGTGCCAGCAGCCCGATCGGGACAGGAGGTACTGAAGCTTTCTTT. Its translation is CASSPIGTGGTEAFF. The variable domain in full, with the rest retrieved from reference TRBV7-2 and TRBJ1-1, is GAGVSQSPSNKVTEKGKDVELRCDPISGHTALYWYRQSLGQGLEFLIYFQGNSAPDKSGLPSDRFSAERTGGSVSTLTIQRTQQEDSAVYLCASSPIGTGGTEAFFGQGTRLTVV.